These 21 T cell receptor beta chains were sequenced from one sample in a study of blood T cell repertoires in COVID-19. The table came from immunoSEQ multiplex PCR; TCRdb's copy has only in-frame clones and leaves some out. The sample has approximately 100,000 clones, 80% to 90% seen once. The material sequenced was peripheral blood. The receptor source for this set is a woman aged 80 or over with acute or convalescent COVID-19.

This sequence joins TRBV14 and TRBJ2-5, with unresolved D. V was pared by 1 base and J by 5 bases, with 11 bases between. From germline, CDR1 is SGHDN and CDR2 FVKESK. The CDR3 loop spans 14 amino acids. The chain's CDR3 is CASSQVTVVETQYF. DNA for the CDR3: TGTGCCAGCAGCCAAGTAACGGTGGTGGAGACCCAGTACTTC.

The rearrangement joins TRBV19 to TRBJ1-2; D ambiguous. Germline V lookup: CDR1 LNHDA, CDR2 SQIVND (reference sequence). The CDR3 has 15 residues. V dropped 2 bases and J dropped 4 bases, with 14 bases sitting between them. The CDR3 spells CASSIRGGQSYGYTF. Written as DNA, the CDR3 is TGTGCCAGTAGTATAAGAGGCGGCCAGTCCTATGGCTACACCTTC.

This chain links TRBV10-3 with TRBJ1-1; TRBD1 aligns across 7 bases. CDR3 length: 14 amino acids. With 7 bases clipped from V and 4 bases from J, the junction kept 9 bases outside the gene matches. CDR1 is ENHRY, CDR2 SYGVKD, per germline. CDR3 region: CAIMTGRNSTEAFF. The CDR3 nucleotides are TGTGCCATCATGACAGGGCGGAATAGCACTGAAGCTTTCTTT.

This chain connects TRBV5-4 to TRBJ2-5; 11 bases fit TRBD2. The CDR3 is 15 residues long. V was clipped by 1 base and J by 2 bases; unmatched bases: 1. The V gene's germline CDR1 is SGHNT and CDR2 YYREEE (reference sequence). The CDR3 loop reads CASSLRLAGQETQYF. CDR3 sequence (DNA): TGTGCCAGCAGCTTGAGACTAGCGGGGCAAGAGACCCAGTACTTC.

This clone was recorded once. This rearrangement joins TRBV14 to TRBJ2-3, with TRBD2 as a possible D gene (5 bases). The CDR3 totals 19 residues. Between the trimmed V and J ends, which lost 2 bases and 8 bases, there was a span of 29 bases. The germline V gene encodes CDR1 SGHDN and CDR2 FVKESK. The CDR3 loop is CASSQRLLDPGRDEGTQYF. The CDR3 DNA reads as TGTGCCAGCAGCCAAAGACTTCTGGACCCCGGCCGAGACGAGGGTACGCAGTATTTT.

The rearrangement joins TRBV4-1 to TRBJ2-1; 10 nucleotides align to TRBD1. In germline, CDR1 is MGHRA, CDR2 YSYEKL. J lost 4 bases, V lost 4 bases, and 7 bases had no gene match. This CDR3 region has 16 residues. For the CDR3, the DNA is TGCGCCAGCAGCCGCGCCTGGACAGGGGGTTACAATGAGCAGTTCTTC. Amino acids: CASSRAWTGGYNEQFF.

The chain links TRBV2 to TRBJ2-3; maybe TRBD1 (5 bases). The germline CDR1 and CDR2 sequences are SNHLY and FYNNEI. The ends were cut back, 6 bases at V and 1 base at J, with 8 bases in the middle. This CDR3 region has 13 residues. This chain's CDR3 is CASRQGGTDTQYF. In DNA, the CDR3 is TGTGCCAGCAGGCAGGGCGGCACAGATACGCAGTATTTT.

The chain recombines TRBV7-6 with TRBJ2-3, with D perhaps matching TRBD2 (5 bases). The CDR3 has 17 residues. Germline V gene sequence: CDR1 SGHVS, CDR2 FNYEAQ. V was shortened by 5 bases and J by 3 bases, with 21 bases between the two germline ends. The CDR3 DNA reads TGTGCCAGCAGCAACCCCCGTTCGGGGATGTCTACAGATACGCAGTATTTT. This translates into CASSNPRSGMSTDTQYF.

This chain connects TRBV2 to TRBJ1-2, with D perhaps TRBD1 (6 bases). Germline V lookup: CDR1 SNHLY, CDR2 FYNNEI. This CDR3 has 13 amino acids. The V gene lost 6 bases and the J gene lost 3 bases, with 11 bases spanning the gap. The CDR3 DNA reads as TGTGCCAGCAGGGGGGACACGGACTATGGCTACACCTTC. It yields the protein CASRGDTDYGYTF. Supplemented by reference TRBV2 and TRBJ1-2, the full variable domain reads EPEVTQTPSHQVTQMGQEVILRCVPISNHLYFYWYRQILGQKVEFLVSFYNNEISEKSEIFDDQFSVERPDGSNFTLKIRSTKLEDSAMYFCASRGDTDYGYTFGSGTRLTVV.

The chain employs TRBV12-3 or TRBV12-4 and TRBJ1-1, with a tentative D call TRBD1 (5 bases). Trimming took off 7 bases at V and 7 bases at J, with 16 bases between the two ends. The CDR3 contains 13 residues. The CDR3 is CASNRLSSGEAFF. Here the CDR3 DNA reads TGTGCCAGCAACAGGTTATCTAGCGGTGAAGCTTTCTTT.

This clone was counted once. The rearrangement links TRBV28 to TRBJ1-6; 8 bases are shared with TRBD1. Trimming took 6 bases from V and 7 from J; bases not matched to a gene: 8. CDR3 length: 15 residues. Germline CDR1 is MDHEN and CDR2 is SYDVKM. DNA of the CDR3: TGTGCCAGCAGGGAACAGGGGGGAAGGAATTCACCCCTCCACTTT. Its protein product is CASREQGGRNSPLHF.

This sequence joins TRBV28 and TRBJ1-1; the match to TRBD1 covers 7 bases. CDR1 is MDHEN and CDR2 is SYDVKM in the germline V gene. V gave up 6 bases and J gave up 11 bases; unmatched junction bases: 12. The CDR3 has 13 amino acids. In DNA form, the CDR3 reads TGTGCCAGCAGCTCCACAGGGGTTAAGTGGGCTTTCTTT. The encoded protein is CASSSTGVKWAFF. Supplemented by reference TRBV28 and TRBJ1-1, the full variable domain reads DVKVTQSSRYLVKRTGEKVFLECVQDMDHENMFWYRQDPGLGLRLIYFSYDVKMKEKGDIPEGYSVSREKKERFSLILESASTNQTSMYLCASSSTGVKWAFFGQGTRLTVV.

The chain has TRBV10-3 and TRBJ2-1; 7 bases match TRBD1. After removal of 3 bases from V and 2 bases from J, the junction contained 7 bases not matched to a gene. There are 16 residues in the CDR3. Germline assignment: CDR1 ENHRY and CDR2 SYGVKD. CDR3 bases: TGTGCCATCAGTGACTCGCTACAGGGGACCTACAATGAGCAGTTCTTC. It codes for CAISDSLQGTYNEQFF.

The J gene is TRBJ2-3, the V gene TRBV27; weak D call: TRBD1 (5 bases). Trimming pared 5 bases from V and 0 bases from J, leaving 18 bases between. The CDR3 has 17 amino acids. Germline V gene data show CDR1 as MNHEY and CDR2 as SMNVEV (reference sequence). The CDR3 here is CASSRFTDSSSTDTQYF. The CDR3 nucleotides read TGTGCCAGCAGTAGATTCACCGACAGTTCTAGCACAGATACGCAGTATTTT.

This clone was seen more than once but under ten times. This chain joins TRBV7-8 and TRBJ2-3, with 7 positions matching TRBD2. CDR1 is SGHVS, CDR2 FQNEAQ, per germline. J gave up 2 bases and V 5 bases, and 13 bases lay outside the gene matches. CDR3 size: 17 residues. The CDR3 DNA sequence: TGTGCCAGCAGCCACCCCTCTGCGGGGGAGCTCACAGATACGCAGTATTTT. Its protein is CASSHPSAGELTDTQYF.

The genes are TRBV18 and TRBJ2-1; 8 bases line up with TRBD1. Per the germline V gene, CDR1 is KGHSH and CDR2 is LQKENI. J gave up 7 bases and V 6 bases, and 8 bases lay outside the gene matches. The CDR3 contains 14 residues. CDR3 sequence (DNA): TGTGCCAGCTCGCCTCAGGGGGCGCGGAATGAGCAGTTCTTC. It translates to CASSPQGARNEQFF.

V usage is TRBV7-6 and J usage is TRBJ2-3, with 7 bases identical to TRBD2. The trim removed 1 base at V and 0 bases at J, leaving 4 bases unmatched. The CDR3 has 16 residues. Germline V gene sequence: CDR1 SGHVS, CDR2 FNYEAQ. In DNA form, the CDR3 reads TGTGCCAGCAGCTTAGTTGCGGGGGTAAGCACAGATACGCAGTATTTT. Its protein product is CASSLVAGVSTDTQYF.

The CDR3 region is CASSSNRARYEQYF. CDR3 DNA sequence: TGTGCCAGCAGCTCAAACAGGGCCCGCTACGAGCAGTACTTC. This sequence joins TRBV7-9 and TRBJ2-7; D might be TRBD1 (6 bases). The CDR3 totals 14 residues. Per germline, CDR1 SEHNR and CDR2 FQNEAQ (reference sequence). Trimming shortened V by 4 bases and J by 3 bases, and 13 bases separated the two germline ends.

The V gene is TRBV20-1, the J gene TRBJ2-7, with D uncertain. The V and J ends lost 3 bases and 6 bases respectively, with 18 bases between them. The CDR3 is 14 amino acids. Germline V gene data show CDR1 as DFQATT and CDR2 as SNEGSKA (reference sequence). CDR3 DNA sequence: TGCAGTGCTAGTTCTCCTTTTTCCCCTCGCGAGCAGTACTTC. Protein product: CSASSPFSPREQYF.

This sequence joins TRBV21-1 and TRBJ2-2; the listed D gene, TRBD1, was not tested against the DNA. TRBV21-1 is designated a pseudogene. The CDR3 is 17 amino acids. The CDR3 bases are TGTGCCAGCAGCAAGCCCACGGGACAGGGGTTCACCGGGGAGCTGTTTTTT. It specifies CASSKPTGQGFTGELFF.

The rearrangement uses TRBV5-6 and TRBJ1-6, with D perhaps matching TRBD1 (6 bases). CDR1 SGHDT and CDR2 YYEEEE come from the germline V gene. Trimming took 0 bases from V and 1 from J, leaving 14 bases between them. The length of the CDR3 is 18 residues. The CDR3 DNA reads TGTGCCAGCAGCTTGGAGGCTACAGGGACATCCTATAATTCACCCCTCCACTTT. Translating it yields CASSLEATGTSYNSPLHF. The full variable domain, completed using reference TRBV5-6 and TRBJ1-6, is DAGVTQSPTHLIKTRGQQVTLRCSPKSGHDTVSWYQQALGQGPQFIFQYYEEEERQRGNFPDRFSGHQFPNYSSELNVNALLLGDSALYLCASSLEATGTSYNSPLHFGNGTRLTVT.